The next 23 T cell receptor beta chains were all read from a single sample in a study of molecular identifiers for immune sequencing clone quantification (dated by TCRdb to between 2017 and 2018). Library preparation used PCR. Sequencing instrument: Illumina HiSeq 4000. The public reads were reanalyzed by TCRdb: fastp trimming at Q25, MiXCR alignment, in-frame beta chains only. Each CDR3 protein gets just one entry, which takes the most common genes and DNA from the rows behind it. The sample includes around 480,000 distinct CDR3 sequences, with over 20% observed a single time. Approximately 0.8% of the sample is held by the ten biggest clonotypes. The specimen sequenced was naive CD8+ T cells from blood, with Jurkat cell RNA spiked in. The cell subset or site label here, explained by the study, means: FACS-sorted CD8+CD4-CCR7+CD45RA+ naive T cells. These receptors were obtained from a human donor in good health. Some libraries in this study had Jurkat cell RNA spiked in.

CDR3 sequence: CSAPMVQLTYEQYF. DNA of the CDR3: TGCAGTGCTCCCATGGTCCAACTCACCTACGAGCAGTACTTC. The chain is built from TRBV20-1 and TRBJ2-7; D gene unclear. Germline V CDR1 and CDR2: DFQATT, SNEGSKA (reference sequence). The length of the CDR3 is 14 residues. The germline V and J ends were trimmed by 5 bases and 2 bases, with 16 bases remaining between them.

Many counts were recorded for this clonotype. The chain uses TRBV7-9 and TRBJ1-5; TRBD1 is a possible D gene (5 bases). The CDR3 extends over 16 amino acids. Per the germline V gene, CDR1 is SEHNR and CDR2 is FQNEAQ (reference sequence). The germline V and J ends were trimmed by 5 bases and 6 bases, with 20 bases remaining between them. In nucleotides, the CDR3 is TGTGCCAGCAGCGGGGAGGGGATAGTGGGTGGTCAGCCCCAGCATTTT. Amino acids: CASSGEGIVGGQPQHF.

This clonotype came up many times. The V call is TRBV29-1, the J call TRBJ2-3; 15 bases are shared with TRBD2. From germline, CDR1 is SQVTM and CDR2 ANQGSEA. This CDR3 spans 18 amino acids. The trim removed 6 bases at V and 2 bases at J, leaving 12 bases unmatched. CDR3 in DNA: TGCAGCGTCGACGGACTAGCGGGAGGGCCGTACCACACAGATACGCAGTATTTT. Amino acid sequence: CSVDGLAGGPYHTDTQYF.

Comment on this clonotype: A read error may explain this, as a much larger clone is one base away. V usage is TRBV6-2 or TRBV6-3 and J usage is TRBJ1-1; 8 bases fit TRBD1. With 5 bases clipped from V and 3 bases from J, the junction kept 20 bases outside the gene matches. Germline CDR1 and CDR2: MNHEY and SVGEGT. The CDR3 totals 19 residues. DNA for the CDR3: TGTGCCAGCAGTCACGGAGTTCGGGGCAGGGGGCGTTTGGACACTGAAGCTTTCTTT. Translation gives CASSHGVRGRGRLDTEAFF.

A remark on this clonotype: A read error may explain this, as a much larger clone is one base away. CDR3 sequence: CAIEDPVNTEAFF. The CDR3, as DNA: TGTGCCATAGAGGACCCTGTGAACACTGAAGCTTTCTTT. The chain couples TRBV10-3 to TRBJ1-1; D gene unclear. The CDR3 sequence is 13 residues long. V lost 9 bases and J 0 bases, leaving 11 bases between the germline ends. Germline loops: CDR1 ENHRY, CDR2 SYGVKD.

With respect to this clonotype: The conserved final phenylalanine or tryptophan is absent from the CDR3, which likely points to a read error. The DNA is left out, because the CDR3 cannot be placed on it with certainty; the CDR3 is given as TCRdb lists it. This chain joins TRBV29-1 and TRBJ2-2; the table's D call, TRBD1, was not checked against the DNA. The CDR3 contains 15 residues when both ends are counted. CDR1 is SQVTM and CDR2 is ANQGSEA in the germline V gene. The CDR3 spells CSVGDRGRNTGEPFL.

The genes are TRBV7-9 and TRBJ2-7; 7 positions match TRBD1. In germline, CDR1 is SEHNR, CDR2 FQNEAQ (reference sequence). After removal of 4 bases from V and 3 bases from J, the junction contained 9 bases not matched to a gene. The CDR3 spans 15 residues. The CDR3 region is CASSSTGDHYYEQYF. The CDR3 DNA follows: TGTGCCAGCAGCTCCACAGGGGATCACTACTACGAGCAGTACTTC.

In its sample, this clonotype was seen a few times. J is TRBJ1-1 and V is TRBV9; weak D call: TRBD1 (5 bases). The V gene lost 0 bases and the J gene lost 6 bases, with 18 bases spanning the gap. Germline V CDR1 and CDR2: SGDLS, YYNGEE. The CDR3 totals 16 residues. The CDR3 DNA is TGTGCCAGCAGCGTAGCTACAGGACCGACTGGGTCTGAAGCTTTCTTT. Translating gives CASSVATGPTGSEAFF. Filled out from reference TRBV9 and TRBJ1-1, the complete variable domain reads DSGVTQTPKHLITATGQRVTLRCSPRSGDLSVYWYQQSLDQGLQFLIQYYNGEERAKGNILERFSAQQFPDLHSELNLSSLELGDSALYFCASSVATGPTGSEAFFGQGTRLTVV.

Comments on this clonotype: A much larger clone lies a single base off, so this may be a read error. This chain connects TRBV28 to TRBJ2-1; 10 bases are a match to TRBD2. The CDR3 covers 19 residues. Looked up from germline, CDR1 is MDHEN and CDR2 is SYDVKM. The CDR3 DNA sequence: TGTGCCAGCAGCCCATCGGGACTAGCGCAACTCAGCTCCTACAATGAGCAGTCCTTC. Amino acid sequence: CASSPSGLAQLSSYNEQSF.

The J gene is TRBJ2-1, the V gene TRBV6-2 or TRBV6-3, with TRBD2 identical over 9 bases. Germline loops: CDR1 MNHEY, CDR2 SVGEGT. Germline trimming cut 6 bases from V and 0 bases from J; bases unmatched to any gene: 6. The CDR3 has 16 amino acids. The CDR3 is CASRGTSRSSYNEQFF. The CDR3 DNA is TGTGCCAGCAGGGGGACTAGCCGAAGCTCCTACAATGAGCAGTTCTTC.

The chain couples TRBV4-3 to TRBJ2-5; D is undetermined. This CDR3 contains 14 residues. The germline CDR1 and CDR2 sequences are LGHNA and YSLEER. The germline V and J ends were trimmed by 1 base and 4 bases, with 10 bases remaining between them. The CDR3 sequence is CASSQVGNLETQYF. In DNA form, the CDR3 reads TGCGCCAGCAGCCAAGTTGGGAATCTAGAGACCCAGTACTTC.

As regards this clonotype: The junction and the germline gene differ at one end; a read error may be behind it. The chain recombines TRBV20-1 with TRBJ2-5; the D gene could be TRBD1 or TRBD2 (6 bases each). Germline loops: CDR1 DFQATT, CDR2 SNEGSKA (reference sequence). The CDR3 sequence is 15 residues long. CDR3 residues: CSARGSRGLEETQYF. The CDR3 bases are TGCAGCGCTAGAGGCTCCCGGGGGCTGGAAGAGACCCAGTACTTC.

This clonotype turned up a few times. The gene calls are TRBV7-2 and TRBJ2-5; tentatively, D is TRBD2 (6 bases). From germline, CDR1 is SGHTA and CDR2 FQGNSA. The CDR3 runs to 14 residues. The V gene lost 3 bases and the J gene lost 3 bases, with 11 bases spanning the gap. CDR3 coding DNA: TGTGCCAGCAGCTTGGACTACGGTGAAGAGACCCAGTACTTC. It encodes CASSLDYGEETQYF.

This clonotype was seen repeatedly, ten times or more. The gene calls are TRBV28 and TRBJ2-2; tentative D call: TRBD1 (5 bases). The germline V gene encodes CDR1 MDHEN and CDR2 SYDVKM. This CDR3 is 14 amino acids long. Trimming cost V 6 bases and J 0 bases, with 8 bases left between them. The CDR3 loop is CASRDTSNTGELFF. Written as DNA, the CDR3 is TGTGCCAGCAGGGACACCTCGAACACCGGGGAGCTGTTTTTT.

The V gene is TRBV20-1, the J gene TRBJ2-1, with D possibly TRBD2 on 6 matching bases. The CDR3 sequence is 14 residues long. Germline loops: CDR1 DFQATT, CDR2 SNEGSKA (reference sequence). Trimming pared 6 bases from V and 7 bases from J, leaving 19 bases between. In DNA, the CDR3 is TGCAGTGCCAGCGAGGGAGGCAGGGAAAATGAGCAGTTCTTC. It encodes CSASEGGRENEQFF.

This clonotype showed up many times. V gene TRBV29-1 combines with J gene TRBJ1-1; TRBD1 might be the D (5 bases). The CDR3 length is 10 residues. The germline V gene encodes CDR1 SQVTM and CDR2 ANQGSEA. The V end was cut by 7 bases, the J end by 7 bases, with 10 bases between. DNA of the CDR3: TGCAGCGGTAGGGACGGTGAAGCTTTCTTT. Translating gives CSGRDGEAFF.

This clonotype was recorded many times. The V and J genes are TRBV6-5 and TRBJ2-5, with a tentative D call TRBD2 (5 bases). This CDR3 spans 15 amino acids. Germline CDR1 and CDR2: MNHEY and SVGAGI. V lost 10 bases to trimming and J lost 1 base, with 19 bases between them. DNA for the CDR3: TGTGCCACTGCGGACTCCGGAAATGCCCAAGAGACCCAGTACTTC. Amino acid sequence: CATADSGNAQETQYF.

Ten or more counts support this clonotype. The chain combines TRBV29-1 with TRBJ2-4; D may be TRBD2 (6 bases). In germline, CDR1 is SQVTM, CDR2 ANQGSEA. Trimming left V 7 bases short and J 5 bases short, with 15 bases between. The CDR3 runs to 13 residues. The CDR3 nucleotides are TGCAGCGCCGTGCGGGGAGTGGAAAACATTCAGTACTTC. As protein: CSAVRGVENIQYF.

V and J are TRBV20-1 and TRBJ2-7; D ambiguous. V lost 3 bases to trimming and J lost 4 bases, with 25 bases between them. Germline V gene lookup returns CDR1 DFQATT and CDR2 SNEGSKA (reference sequence). This CDR3 has 17 residues. The CDR3 DNA reads TGCAGTGCTAGGGTAGGGCTAGTTTCCCCCTCGGGTTACGAGCAGTACTTC. It encodes CSARVGLVSPSGYEQYF.

This clonotype showed up many times. CDR3 DNA: TGTGCCAGCAGTTCAGAACAACTAGATACGCAGTATTTT. Its protein is CASSSEQLDTQYF. The chain recombines TRBV6-2 or TRBV6-3 with TRBJ2-3, with D uncertain. CDR1 and CDR2 from the germline V gene are MNHEY and SVGEGT. This CDR3 is built from 13 residues. V lost 4 bases and J lost 5, with 10 bases in between.

This clonotype was detected only a few times. This chain links TRBV3-1 with TRBJ1-1; D perhaps matches TRBD1 (5 bases). The length of the CDR3 is 13 residues. V was shortened by 7 bases and J by 6 bases, with 15 bases between the two germline ends. Germline lookup yields CDR1 LGHDT and CDR2 YNNKEL (reference sequence). This CDR3 is CASNYPDRSEAFF. CDR3 DNA sequence: TGTGCCAGCAACTATCCCGACAGATCTGAAGCTTTCTTT.

The V and J genes are TRBV13 and TRBJ1-1; weak D call: TRBD1 (6 bases). Trimming left V 5 bases short and J 0 bases short, with 16 bases between. CDR1 and CDR2 (germline): PRHDT, FYEKMQ (reference sequence). The CDR3 extends over 16 amino acids. The CDR3 DNA reads TGTGCCAGCAGCCCCTCAGGGGTCGGCATGAACACTGAAGCTTTCTTT. Amino acids: CASSPSGVGMNTEAFF.

The rearrangement uses TRBV11-2 and TRBJ2-1; 7 positions match TRBD1. Germline trimming cut 5 bases from V and 2 bases from J; bases unmatched to any gene: 9. The V gene's germline CDR1 is SGHAT and CDR2 FQNNGV. This CDR3 has 16 residues. The CDR3 region has the DNA TGTGCCAGCAGCCTTACGGGCAGGGGGACCTACAATGAGCAGTTCTTC. Residues: CASSLTGRGTYNEQFF.